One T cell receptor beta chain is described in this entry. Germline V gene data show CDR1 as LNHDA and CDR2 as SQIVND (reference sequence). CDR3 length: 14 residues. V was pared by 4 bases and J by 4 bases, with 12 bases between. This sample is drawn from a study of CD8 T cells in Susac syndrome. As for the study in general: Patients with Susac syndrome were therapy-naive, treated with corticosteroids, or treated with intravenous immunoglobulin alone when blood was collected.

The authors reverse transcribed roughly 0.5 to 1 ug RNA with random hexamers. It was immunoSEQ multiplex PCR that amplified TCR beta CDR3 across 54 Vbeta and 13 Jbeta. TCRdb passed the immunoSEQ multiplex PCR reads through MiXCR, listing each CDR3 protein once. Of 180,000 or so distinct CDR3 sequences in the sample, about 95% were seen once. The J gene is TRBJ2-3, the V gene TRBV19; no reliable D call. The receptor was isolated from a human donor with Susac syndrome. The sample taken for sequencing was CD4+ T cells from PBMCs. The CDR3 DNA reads TGTGCCAGTAGTACCCCCGGTGGACCAGATACGCAGTATTTT. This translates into CASSTPGGPDTQYF.